Listed here are 5 T cell receptor beta chains from one sample, sequenced in a study of tumor-infiltrating lymphocytes in primary liver carcinoma. Germline DNA was also extracted, while the blood RNA originated from unsorted whole blood. Priming with a constant-region primer yielded TCR beta cDNA from roughly 500 ng total RNA. ARM-PCR, slightly modified, supplied the TCR beta libraries through three nested multiplex PCR rounds. The first two PCR rounds used TRBV1-TRBV30 primers with a Cbeta primer, 10 cycles each. TCRdb re-called the multiplex PCR reads through MiXCR, storing one row per CDR3 protein. The sample holds fewer than 350,000 distinct CDR3 sequences, 65% seen once. The sequenced sample consisted of peripheral blood. The receptors were gathered from a man in his forties or fifties with primary liver carcinoma and hepatitis B virus infection.

As regards this clonotype: This may stem from a read error, because a much larger clone lies one nucleotide away. V and J are TRBV4-2 and TRBJ1-2; D may be TRBD1 (5 bases). The germline gives CDR1 LGHNA, CDR2 YNFKEQ. The CDR3 covers 13 residues. The CDR3 bases are TGTGCCAGCAGCCAAGATCGGGACTATGGCTGCACCTTC. Amino acid sequence: CASSQDRDYGCTF.

There are many counts of this clonotype. V and J are TRBV29-1 and TRBJ2-1; D might be TRBD1 or TRBD2, each matching 5 bases. V lost 8 bases and J lost 0, with 20 bases in between. Per germline, CDR1 SQVTM and CDR2 ANQGSEA. This CDR3 contains 16 residues. CDR3 residues: CSLSLRDPGSYNEQFF. Written as DNA, the CDR3 is TGCAGCCTTTCCTTGAGGGACCCGGGCTCCTACAATGAGCAGTTCTTC.

About this clonotype: Here the CDR3 omits its conserved ending phenylalanine or tryptophan, so a read error is the likely source. The genes are TRBV11-1 and TRBJ2-7, with D unresolved. The germline CDR1 and CDR2 sequences are SGHAT and FQDESV (reference sequence). The V and J ends lost 1 base and 3 bases respectively, with 4 bases between them. The CDR3 has 12 amino acids. The CDR3 loop reads CASSLGSYEQYL. In nucleotides, the CDR3 is TGTGCCAGCAGCTTAGGAAGCTACGAGCAGTACTTA.

On this clonotype itself: Because it lacks the conserved phenylalanine or tryptophan at the end, this CDR3 is likely a read error. Because the CDR3's place on the DNA is in doubt, the DNA is left out and the CDR3 is given as listed by TCRdb. J is TRBJ2-3 and V is TRBV6-5; TRBD2, the table's D call, was not compared with the DNA. In germline, CDR1 is MNHEY, CDR2 SVGAGI. Counting both end residues, the CDR3 totals 16 amino acids. The CDR3 loop reads CASSPRTSGVRDTRYL.

In this sample, this clonotype turned up many times. The CDR3 here is CASSSYGNSGANVLTF. The CDR3 DNA sequence: TGTGCCAGCAGCTCCTACGGGAACTCTGGGGCCAACGTCCTGACTTTC. V gene TRBV13 combines with J gene TRBJ2-6, with D possibly TRBD2 on 5 matching bases. In germline, CDR1 is PRHDT, CDR2 FYEKMQ (reference sequence). This CDR3 region has 16 residues. Deletions cut 4 bases from V and 0 bases from J, with 10 bases between. The variable domain in full, completed from reference TRBV13 and TRBJ2-6, reads AAGVIQSPRHLIKEKRETATLKCYPIPRHDTVYWYQQGPGQDPQFLISFYEKMQSDKGSIPDRFSAQQFSDYHSELNMSSLELGDSALYFCASSSYGNSGANVLTFGAGSRLTVL.